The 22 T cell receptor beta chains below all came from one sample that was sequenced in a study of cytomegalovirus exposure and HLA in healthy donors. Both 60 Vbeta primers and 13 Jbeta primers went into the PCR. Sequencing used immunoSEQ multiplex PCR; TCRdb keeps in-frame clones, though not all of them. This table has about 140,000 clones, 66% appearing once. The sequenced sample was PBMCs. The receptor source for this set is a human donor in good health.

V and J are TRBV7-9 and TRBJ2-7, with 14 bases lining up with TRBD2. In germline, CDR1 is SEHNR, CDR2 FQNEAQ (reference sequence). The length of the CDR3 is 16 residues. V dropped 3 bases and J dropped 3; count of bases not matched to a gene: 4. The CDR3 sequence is CASSLGLAGEVYEQYF. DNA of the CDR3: TGTGCCAGCAGCTTGGGACTAGCGGGAGAAGTCTACGAGCAGTACTTC. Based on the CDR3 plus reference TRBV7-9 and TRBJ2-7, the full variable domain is DTGVSQNPRHKITKRGQNVTFRCDPISEHNRLYWYRQTLGQGPEFLTYFQNEAQLEKSRLLSDRFSAERPKGSFSTLEIQRTEQGDSAMYLCASSLGLAGEVYEQYFGPGTRLTVT.

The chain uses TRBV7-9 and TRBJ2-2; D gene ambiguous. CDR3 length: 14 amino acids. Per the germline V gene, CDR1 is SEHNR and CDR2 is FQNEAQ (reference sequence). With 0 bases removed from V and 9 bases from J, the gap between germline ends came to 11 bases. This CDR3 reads CASSLASSFRELFF. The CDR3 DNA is TGTGCCAGCAGCTTAGCCTCCTCCTTCCGGGAGCTGTTTTTT.

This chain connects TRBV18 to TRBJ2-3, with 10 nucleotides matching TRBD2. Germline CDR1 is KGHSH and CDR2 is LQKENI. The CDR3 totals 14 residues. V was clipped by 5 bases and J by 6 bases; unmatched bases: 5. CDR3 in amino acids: CASSIAGGIDTQYF. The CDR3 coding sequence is TGTGCCAGCTCAATAGCGGGGGGCATTGATACGCAGTATTTT.

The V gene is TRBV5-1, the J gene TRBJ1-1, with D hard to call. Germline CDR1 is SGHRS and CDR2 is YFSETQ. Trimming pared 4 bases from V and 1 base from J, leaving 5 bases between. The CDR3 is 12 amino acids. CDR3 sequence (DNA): TGCGCCAGCAGCCCGGGGAACACTGAAGCTTTCTTT. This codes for CASSPGNTEAFF.

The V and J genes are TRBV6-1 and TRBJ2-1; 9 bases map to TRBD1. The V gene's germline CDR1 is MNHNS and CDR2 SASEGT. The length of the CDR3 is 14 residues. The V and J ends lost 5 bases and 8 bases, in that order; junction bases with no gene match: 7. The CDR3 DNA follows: TGTGCCAGCAGTCGGGACAGGGTGAGGCATGAGCAGTTCTTC. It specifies CASSRDRVRHEQFF.

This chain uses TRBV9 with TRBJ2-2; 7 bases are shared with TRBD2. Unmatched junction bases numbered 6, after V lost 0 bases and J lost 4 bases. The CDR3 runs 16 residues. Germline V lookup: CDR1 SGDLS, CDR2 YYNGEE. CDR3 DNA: TGTGCCAGCAGCGTAGGTGGGGCTAGCGGCACCGGGGAGCTGTTTTTT. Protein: CASSVGGASGTGELFF.

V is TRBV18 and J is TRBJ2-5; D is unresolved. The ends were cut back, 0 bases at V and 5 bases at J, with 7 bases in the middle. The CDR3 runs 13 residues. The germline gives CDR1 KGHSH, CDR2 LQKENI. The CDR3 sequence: CASSPPSEETQYF. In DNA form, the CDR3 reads TGTGCCAGCTCACCACCGAGCGAGGAGACCCAGTACTTC.

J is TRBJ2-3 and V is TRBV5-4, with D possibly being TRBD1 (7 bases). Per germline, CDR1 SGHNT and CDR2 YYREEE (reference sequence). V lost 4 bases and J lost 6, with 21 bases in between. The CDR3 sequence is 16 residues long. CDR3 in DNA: TGTGCCAGCAGCGCGGTTAGCGGAGGGGGCGTGGATACGCAGTATTTT. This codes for CASSAVSGGGVDTQYF.

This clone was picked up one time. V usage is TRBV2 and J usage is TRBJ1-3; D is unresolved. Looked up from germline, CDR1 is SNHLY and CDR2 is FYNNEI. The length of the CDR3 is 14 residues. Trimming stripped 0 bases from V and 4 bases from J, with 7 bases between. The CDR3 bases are TGTGCCAGCAGTGAAGCGGTCGCGGGAAACACCATATATTTT. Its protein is CASSEAVAGNTIYF.

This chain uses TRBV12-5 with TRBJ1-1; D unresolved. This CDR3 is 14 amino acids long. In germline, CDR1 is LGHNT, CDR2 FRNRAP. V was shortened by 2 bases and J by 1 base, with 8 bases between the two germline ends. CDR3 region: CASGLSAGNTEAFF. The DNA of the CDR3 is TGTGCTAGTGGTTTGTCGGCAGGGAACACTGAAGCTTTCTTT.

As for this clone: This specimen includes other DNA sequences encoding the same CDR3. The CDR3 spells CASSPNTGELFF. The CDR3 coding sequence is TGTGCCAGCTCTCCCAACACCGGGGAGCTGTTTTTT. The rearrangement joins TRBV9 to TRBJ2-2; D ambiguous. The CDR3 loop spans 12 amino acids. Germline CDR1 is SGDLS and CDR2 is YYNGEE. V shed 7 bases and J shed 2 bases, with 6 bases lying between them.

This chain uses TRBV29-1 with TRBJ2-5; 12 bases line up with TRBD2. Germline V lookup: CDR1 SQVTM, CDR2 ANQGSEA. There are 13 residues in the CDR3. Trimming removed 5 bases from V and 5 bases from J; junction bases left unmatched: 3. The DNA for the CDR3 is TGCAGCGTTTTGACTAGCGGGGGCGAGACCCAGTACTTC. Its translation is CSVLTSGGETQYF. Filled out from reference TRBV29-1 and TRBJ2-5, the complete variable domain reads SAVISQKPSRDICQRGTSLTIQCQVDSQVTMMFWYRQQPGQSLTLIATANQGSEATYESGFVIDKFPISRPNLTFSTLTVSNMSPEDSSIYLCSVLTSGGETQYFGPGTRLLVL.

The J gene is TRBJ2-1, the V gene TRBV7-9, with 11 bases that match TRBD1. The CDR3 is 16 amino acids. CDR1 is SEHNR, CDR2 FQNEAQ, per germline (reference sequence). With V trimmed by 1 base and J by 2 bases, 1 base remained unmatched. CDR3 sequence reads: CASSLGGQGAYNEQFF. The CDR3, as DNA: TGTGCCAGCAGCTTAGGGGGACAGGGGGCCTACAATGAGCAGTTCTTC.

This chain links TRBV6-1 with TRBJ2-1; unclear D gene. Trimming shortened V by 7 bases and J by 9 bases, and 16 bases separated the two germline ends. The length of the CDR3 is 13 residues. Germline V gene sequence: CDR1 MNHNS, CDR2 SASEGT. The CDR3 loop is CASNLNENGEQFF. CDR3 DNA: TGTGCCAGCAACCTAAACGAAAACGGTGAGCAGTTCTTC.

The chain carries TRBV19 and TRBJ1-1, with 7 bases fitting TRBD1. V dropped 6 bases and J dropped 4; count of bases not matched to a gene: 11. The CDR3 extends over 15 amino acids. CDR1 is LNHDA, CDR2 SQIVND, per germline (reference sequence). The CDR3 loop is CASRQSGQPITEAFF. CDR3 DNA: TGTGCCAGTAGGCAGTCGGGACAGCCGATCACTGAAGCTTTCTTT.

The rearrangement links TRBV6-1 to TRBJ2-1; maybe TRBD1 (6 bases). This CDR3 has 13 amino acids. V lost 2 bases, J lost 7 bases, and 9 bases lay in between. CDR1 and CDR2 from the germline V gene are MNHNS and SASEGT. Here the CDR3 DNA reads TGTGCCAGCAGTGAAACAGACAGGAATGAGCAGTTCTTC. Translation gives CASSETDRNEQFF.

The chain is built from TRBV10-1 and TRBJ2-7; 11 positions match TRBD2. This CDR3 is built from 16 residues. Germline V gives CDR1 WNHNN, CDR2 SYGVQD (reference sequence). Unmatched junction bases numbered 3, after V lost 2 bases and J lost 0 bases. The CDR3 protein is CASSEGLAGNSYEQYF. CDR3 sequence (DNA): TGCGCCAGCAGTGAGGGACTAGCGGGTAACTCCTACGAGCAGTACTTC.

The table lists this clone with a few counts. CDR3 sequence reads: CAISGTGRNTIYF. In DNA, the CDR3 is TGTGCCATCAGTGGAACAGGGAGAAACACCATATATTTT. The chain combines TRBV10-3 with TRBJ1-3, with D possibly matching TRBD1 (6 bases). Trimming removed 4 bases at V and 5 bases at J, with 9 bases between. This CDR3 is 13 amino acids long. Germline values: CDR1 ENHRY, CDR2 SYGVKD.

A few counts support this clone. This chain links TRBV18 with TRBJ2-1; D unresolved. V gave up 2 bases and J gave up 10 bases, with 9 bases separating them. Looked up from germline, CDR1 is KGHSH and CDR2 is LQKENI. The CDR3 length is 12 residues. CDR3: CASSPNQREQFF. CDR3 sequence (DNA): TGTGCCAGCTCACCAAATCAGCGAGAGCAGTTCTTC.

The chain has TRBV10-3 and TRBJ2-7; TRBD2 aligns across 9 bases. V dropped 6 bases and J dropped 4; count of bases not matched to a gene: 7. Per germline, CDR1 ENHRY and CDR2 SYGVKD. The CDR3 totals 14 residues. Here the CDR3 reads CAISPSGRTYEQYF. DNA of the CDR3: TGTGCCATCAGCCCGAGCGGGAGGACGTACGAGCAGTACTTC.

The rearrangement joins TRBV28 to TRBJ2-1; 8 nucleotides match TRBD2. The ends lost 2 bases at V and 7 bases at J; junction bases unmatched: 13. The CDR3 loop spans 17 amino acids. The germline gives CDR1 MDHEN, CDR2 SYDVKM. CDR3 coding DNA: TGTGCCAGCAGTTTAGGGCGGCGGGAGGTCGCAGCAAATGAGCAGTTCTTC. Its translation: CASSLGRREVAANEQFF.

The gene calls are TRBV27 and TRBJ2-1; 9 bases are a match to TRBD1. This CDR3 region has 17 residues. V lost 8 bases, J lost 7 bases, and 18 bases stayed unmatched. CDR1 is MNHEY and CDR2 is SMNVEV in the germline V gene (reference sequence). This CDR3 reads CASGSFLQGAPWNEQFF. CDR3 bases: TGTGCCAGCGGCTCTTTTTTACAGGGGGCTCCCTGGAATGAGCAGTTCTTC.